This note documents a single T cell receptor (beta chain) sequence. The antigen is undetermined. The sample belongs to a study of T cell responses to AZD1222 COVID-19 vaccine. Findings and caveats of the study: Researchers report vaccine-associated CD4 TCRs spanning spike, with dominance at 160-218 and 743-854. White British people made up most donors, females outnumbered males, and clonal diversity was possibly underestimated.

The method was immunoSEQ multiplex PCR; TCRdb's version includes in-frame clones alone and lacks a portion of them. The data contain under 140,000 clones, roughly 90% of them singletons. Trimming removed 10 bases at V and 7 bases at J, with 19 bases between. CDR1 and CDR2 from the germline V gene are MNHEY and SVGAGI. The CDR3 spans 14 residues. This clonotype originated in an adult in good health. Sequenced here: peripheral blood, sampled on day 0 of AZD1222 vaccination. The chain joins TRBV6-5 to TRBJ1-4; the D gene is possibly TRBD1 (6 bases). The CDR3 here is CATQGQGDAEKLFF. CDR3 DNA sequence: TGTGCCACCCAGGGGCAGGGCGACGCTGAAAAACTGTTTTTT.